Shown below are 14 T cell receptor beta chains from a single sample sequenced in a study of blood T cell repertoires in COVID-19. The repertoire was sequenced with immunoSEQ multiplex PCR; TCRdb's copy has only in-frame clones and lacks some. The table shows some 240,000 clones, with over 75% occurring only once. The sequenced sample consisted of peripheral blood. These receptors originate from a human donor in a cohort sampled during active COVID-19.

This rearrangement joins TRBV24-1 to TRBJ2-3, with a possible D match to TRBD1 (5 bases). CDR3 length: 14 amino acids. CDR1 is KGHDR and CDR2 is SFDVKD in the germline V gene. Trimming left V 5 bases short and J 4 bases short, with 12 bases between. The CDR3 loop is CATSGIGVPDTQYF. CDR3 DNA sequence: TGTGCCACCAGTGGAATAGGGGTTCCAGATACGCAGTATTTT.

The CDR3 protein is CSALKTGELFF. In DNA form, the CDR3 reads TGCAGTGCTCTCAAGACAGGGGAGCTGTTTTTT. This chain links TRBV20-1 with TRBJ2-2, with D uncertain. In germline, CDR1 is DFQATT, CDR2 SNEGSKA (reference sequence). V was cut by 5 bases and J by 8 bases, with 9 bases left in between. The CDR3 loop spans 11 amino acids.

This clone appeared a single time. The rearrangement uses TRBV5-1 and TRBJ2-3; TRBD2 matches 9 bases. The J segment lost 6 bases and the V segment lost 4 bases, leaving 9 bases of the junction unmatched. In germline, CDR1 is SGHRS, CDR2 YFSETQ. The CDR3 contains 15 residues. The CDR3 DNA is TGCGCCAGCAGCCCGGGACTAGCTCAGTGGGATACGCAGTATTTT. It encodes CASSPGLAQWDTQYF.

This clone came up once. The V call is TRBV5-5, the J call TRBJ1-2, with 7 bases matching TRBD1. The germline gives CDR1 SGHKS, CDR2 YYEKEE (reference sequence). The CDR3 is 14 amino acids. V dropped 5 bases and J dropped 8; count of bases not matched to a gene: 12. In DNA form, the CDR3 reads TGTGCCAGCAGGTCGACAGGGTCGGGTCTGGGCTACACCTTC. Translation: CASRSTGSGLGYTF.

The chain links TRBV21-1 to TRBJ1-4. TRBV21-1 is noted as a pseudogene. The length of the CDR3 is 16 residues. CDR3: CASSKRSIRGIEKLFF. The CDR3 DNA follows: TGTGCCAGCAGCAAACGGTCCATCCGGGGGATCGAAAAACTGTTTTTT.

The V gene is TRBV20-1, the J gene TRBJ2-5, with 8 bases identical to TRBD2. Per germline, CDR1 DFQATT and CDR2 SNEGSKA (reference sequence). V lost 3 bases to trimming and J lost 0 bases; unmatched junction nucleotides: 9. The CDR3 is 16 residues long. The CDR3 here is CSASSGLAGDQETQYF. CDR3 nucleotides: TGCAGTGCTAGTAGCGGCCTAGCGGGCGACCAAGAGACCCAGTACTTC.

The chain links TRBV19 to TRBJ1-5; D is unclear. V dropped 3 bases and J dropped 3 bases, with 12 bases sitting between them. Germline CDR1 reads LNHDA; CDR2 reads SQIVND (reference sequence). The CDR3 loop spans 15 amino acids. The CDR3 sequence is CASSMSAEPNQPQHF. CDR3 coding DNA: TGTGCCAGTAGTATGTCGGCGGAGCCCAATCAGCCCCAGCATTTT.

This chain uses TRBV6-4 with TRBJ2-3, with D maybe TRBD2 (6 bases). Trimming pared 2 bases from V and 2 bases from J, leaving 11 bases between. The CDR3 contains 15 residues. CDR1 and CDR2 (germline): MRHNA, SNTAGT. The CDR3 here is CASSDHGGDTDTQYF. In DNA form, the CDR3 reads TGTGCCAGCAGTGACCACGGGGGAGACACAGATACGCAGTATTTT.

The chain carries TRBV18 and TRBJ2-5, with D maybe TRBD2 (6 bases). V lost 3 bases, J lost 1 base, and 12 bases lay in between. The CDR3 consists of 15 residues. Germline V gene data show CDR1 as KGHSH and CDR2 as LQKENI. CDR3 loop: CASSPQAGFQETQYF. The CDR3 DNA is TGTGCCAGCTCACCTCAGGCGGGGTTCCAAGAGACCCAGTACTTC.

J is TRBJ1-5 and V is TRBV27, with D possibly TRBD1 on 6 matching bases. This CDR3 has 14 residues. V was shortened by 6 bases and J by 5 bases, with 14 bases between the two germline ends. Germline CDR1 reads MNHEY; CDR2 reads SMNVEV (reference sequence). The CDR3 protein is CASSYYRVDQPQHF. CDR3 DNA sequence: TGTGCCAGCAGCTACTACAGGGTCGATCAGCCCCAGCATTTT.

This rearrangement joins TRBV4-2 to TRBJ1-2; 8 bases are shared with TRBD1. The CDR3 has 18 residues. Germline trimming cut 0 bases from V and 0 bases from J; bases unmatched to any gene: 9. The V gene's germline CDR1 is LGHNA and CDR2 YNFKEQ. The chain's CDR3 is CASSQDLGTGLANYGYTF. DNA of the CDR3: TGTGCCAGCAGCCAAGATTTGGGGACAGGCCTAGCTAACTATGGCTACACCTTC.

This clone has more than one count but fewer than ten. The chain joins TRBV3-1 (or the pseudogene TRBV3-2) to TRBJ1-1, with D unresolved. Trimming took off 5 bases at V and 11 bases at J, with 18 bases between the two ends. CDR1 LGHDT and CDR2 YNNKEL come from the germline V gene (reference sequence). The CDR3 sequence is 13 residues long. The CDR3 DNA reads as TGTGCCAGCAGCGCCCACAATGGGGAGTGGGCTTTCTTT. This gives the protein CASSAHNGEWAFF.

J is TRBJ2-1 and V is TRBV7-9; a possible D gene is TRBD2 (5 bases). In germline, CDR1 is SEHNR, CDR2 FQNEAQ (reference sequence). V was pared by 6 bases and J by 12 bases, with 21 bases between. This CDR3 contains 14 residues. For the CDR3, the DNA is TGTGCCAGCAGTCCTAGTGCAGGTCCTGGGAGGCAGTTCTTC. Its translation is CASSPSAGPGRQFF.

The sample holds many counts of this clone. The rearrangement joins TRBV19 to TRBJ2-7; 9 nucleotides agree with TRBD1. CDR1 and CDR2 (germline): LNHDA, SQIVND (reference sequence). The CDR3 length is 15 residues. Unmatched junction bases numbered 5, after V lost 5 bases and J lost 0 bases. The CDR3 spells CASSDRDRASYEQYF. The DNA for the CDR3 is TGTGCCAGTAGTGACCGGGACAGGGCCTCCTACGAGCAGTACTTC.